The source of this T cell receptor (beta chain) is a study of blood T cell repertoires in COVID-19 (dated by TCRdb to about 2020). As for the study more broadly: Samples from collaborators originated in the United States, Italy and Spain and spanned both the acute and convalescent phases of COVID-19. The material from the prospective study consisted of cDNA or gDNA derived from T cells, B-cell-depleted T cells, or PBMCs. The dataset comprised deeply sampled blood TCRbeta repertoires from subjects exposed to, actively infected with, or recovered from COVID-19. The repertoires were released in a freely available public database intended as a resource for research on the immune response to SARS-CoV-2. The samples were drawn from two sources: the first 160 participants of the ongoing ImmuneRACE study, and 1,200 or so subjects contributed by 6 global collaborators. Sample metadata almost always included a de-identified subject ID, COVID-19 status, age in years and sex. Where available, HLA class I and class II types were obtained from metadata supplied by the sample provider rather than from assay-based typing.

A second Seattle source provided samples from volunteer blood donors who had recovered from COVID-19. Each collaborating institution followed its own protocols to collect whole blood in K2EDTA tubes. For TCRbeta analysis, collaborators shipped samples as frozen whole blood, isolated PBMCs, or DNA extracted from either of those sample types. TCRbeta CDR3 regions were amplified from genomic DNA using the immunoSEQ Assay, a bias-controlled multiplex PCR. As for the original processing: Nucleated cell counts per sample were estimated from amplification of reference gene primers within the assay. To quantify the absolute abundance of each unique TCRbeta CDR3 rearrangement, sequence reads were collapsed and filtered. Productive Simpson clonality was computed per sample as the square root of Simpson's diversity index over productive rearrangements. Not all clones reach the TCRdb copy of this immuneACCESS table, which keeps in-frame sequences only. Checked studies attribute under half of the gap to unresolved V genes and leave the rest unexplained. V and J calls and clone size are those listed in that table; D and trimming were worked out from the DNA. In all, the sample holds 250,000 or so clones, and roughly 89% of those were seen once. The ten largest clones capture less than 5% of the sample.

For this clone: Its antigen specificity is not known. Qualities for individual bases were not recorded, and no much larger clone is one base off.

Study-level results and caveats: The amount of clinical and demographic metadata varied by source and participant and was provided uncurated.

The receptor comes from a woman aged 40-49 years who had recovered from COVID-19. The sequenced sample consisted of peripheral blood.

CDR3 sequence: CASSFNGNEQFF. The DNA reads as follows: TGTGCCAGCAGTTTTAACGGGAATGAGCAGTTCTTC. The rearranged segments are TRBV12-3 or TRBV12-4 and TRBJ2-1, with no D gene named confidently. Including the terminal cysteine and phenylalanine, the CDR3 comprises 12 residues. Only the CDR3 DNA stays, 36 bases, in frame from base 1. Relative to germline, V is 3 bases shorter and J is 7 bases shorter, with 7 bases between their ends.